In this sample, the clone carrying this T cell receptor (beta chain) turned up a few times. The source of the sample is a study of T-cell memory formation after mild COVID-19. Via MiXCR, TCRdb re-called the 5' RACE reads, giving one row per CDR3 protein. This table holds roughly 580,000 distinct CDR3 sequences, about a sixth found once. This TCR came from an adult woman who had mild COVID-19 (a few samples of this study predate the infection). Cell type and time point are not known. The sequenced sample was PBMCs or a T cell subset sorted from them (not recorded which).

The CDR3: CASSLGVLNQPQHF. The CDR3, as DNA: TGTGCCAGCAGTTTAGGGGTCCTCAATCAGCCCCAGCATTTT. The chain carries TRBV12-3 or TRBV12-4 and TRBJ1-5; D is uncertain. The CDR3 covers 14 residues. V dropped 1 base and J dropped 3 bases, with 7 bases sitting between them.